A selection of T cell receptor beta chains follows, all from one sample in a study of CD8 T cells in ankylosing spondylitis. TCRdb recomputed calls from the 5' RACE reads with MiXCR, one row per CDR3 protein. The sample lists 250,000 to 350,000 distinct CDR3 sequences; 20% were seen once. Sequenced input: blood, either unsorted or a sorted T cell fraction (not recorded which). The receptors were gathered from a male donor with ankylosing spondylitis or in good health (not recorded which). Both conserved end residues are trimmed from each CDR3. Each record gives: V gene, CDR3 protein.

v_gene: TRBV12-3/TRBV12-4; CDR3aa: ASSPQGMGNQPQH
v_gene: TRBV28; CDR3aa: ASHSTQTNTGELF
v_gene: TRBV5-6; CDR3aa: ADRDPNIASTDTQY
v_gene: TRBV9; CDR3aa: ASSAILGPAGELF
v_gene: TRBV12-3/TRBV12-4; CDR3aa: ASSASGVAKNIQY
v_gene: TRBV28; CDR3aa: ASSARQVSTNTEAF
v_gene: TRBV7-2; CDR3aa: ASSTQGADTQY
v_gene: TRBV20-1; CDR3aa: SARAQGDTGELF
v_gene: TRBV29-1; CDR3aa: SVGGVSGPYNEQF
v_gene: TRBV18; CDR3aa: ASSPARVQGGQPQH
v_gene: TRBV7-9; CDR3aa: ASSLEGMRSSERY
v_gene: TRBV6-5; CDR3aa: ASSSFRQGLGQPQH
v_gene: TRBV3-1; CDR3aa: ASSLGTIYNEQF
v_gene: TRBV2; CDR3aa: ASSRAGNSNQPQH
v_gene: TRBV5-1; CDR3aa: ASSSSNANTGELF
v_gene: TRBV12-3/TRBV12-4; CDR3aa: ASSLVAVNTEAF
v_gene: TRBV11-2; CDR3aa: ASSLGRSSGGVQETQY
v_gene: TRBV5-1; CDR3aa: ASSLGDSNYGYT
v_gene: TRBV7-8; CDR3aa: ASSLGAPTYQETQY
v_gene: TRBV5-1; CDR3aa: ASSPGRPAGSYNEQF
v_gene: TRBV12-3/TRBV12-4; CDR3aa: ASSQSTGPGNTIY
v_gene: TRBV24-1; CDR3aa: ATSDARQPVAGYNEQF
v_gene: TRBV4-2; CDR3aa: ASSQDLAGGGTGELF
v_gene: TRBV2; CDR3aa: ASILDRGGNTGELF
v_gene: TRBV3-1; CDR3aa: ASSRDFRGGYNEQF
v_gene: TRBV2; CDR3aa: ASSGGVRGYT
v_gene: TRBV6-2/TRBV6-3; CDR3aa: ASNRVQGGITDTQY
v_gene: TRBV12-3/TRBV12-4; CDR3aa: ASRRGDNTGELF
v_gene: TRBV9; CDR3aa: ASSVSPGLVGSEQF
v_gene: TRBV20-1; CDR3aa: SATPEETQY
v_gene: TRBV28; CDR3aa: ASSRAGAMGTEAF
v_gene: TRBV5-6; CDR3aa: ASSMGRNYLQETQY
v_gene: TRBV5-1; CDR3aa: ASSGGLRGDTQY
v_gene: TRBV11-2; CDR3aa: ASSVAPRPSTDTQY
v_gene: TRBV10-3; CDR3aa: AISDTEGPNSPLH
v_gene: TRBV10-3; CDR3aa: AISDFRVGQETQY
v_gene: TRBV20-1; CDR3aa: SARDRTPSPLH
v_gene: TRBV9; CDR3aa: ASSVGMWGNTGELF
v_gene: TRBV5-1; CDR3aa: ASSFLTSGSPDTQY
v_gene: TRBV27; CDR3aa: ASSLSQRGGRDTQY
v_gene: TRBV15; CDR3aa: ATSPGSANTGELF